A single T cell receptor (beta chain) is shown here with its context. Per the germline V gene, CDR1 is MGHRA and CDR2 is YSYEKL. The CDR3 totals 14 residues. V lost 4 bases, J lost 5 bases, and 8 bases stayed unmatched. This record belongs to a study of OX40 agonist ivuxolimab in advanced cancers. Study-wide context: Six ivuxolimab dose levels, 0.01 to 10 mg/kg, were given intravenously every 2 weeks. Partial responses, seen in three patients, involved one hepatocellular carcinoma and two cutaneous melanomas. Averaging roughly 60 years in age, with a range of roughly 20 to 90, the cohort was approximately 84% male.

Clones were read by immunoSEQ multiplex PCR, and TCRdb kept only the in-frame ones, dropping some. The repertoire consists of tens of thousands of clones, with almost 85% occurring once and the leading ten covering approximately 5%. The receptor's source is an adult with an advanced solid tumor such as melanoma, head and neck, liver or kidney cancer. Sequencing used CD4+ or CD8+ T cells sorted from blood, obtained in a trial of the OX40 agonist ivuxolimab. This chain connects TRBV4-1 to TRBJ2-7; 7 bases map to TRBD1. The CDR3: CASSRQGGVDEQYF. CDR3 DNA sequence: TGCGCCAGCAGCCGACAGGGTGGGGTAGACGAGCAGTACTTC.